This T cell receptor (beta chain) emerged from a study of T cells in Graves' hyperthyroidism and ophthalmopathy. Overall study findings and caveats: In the analysis, a 13 V-J model separated ophthalmopathy from stable hyperthyroidism. Most thyroid clonotypes expanded above 0.001 appeared in blood too.

Concerning this clonotype: Its antigen is unidentified.

RNA transcripts yielded amplified TCR beta CDR3 regions. Carried out on the TCR CDR3, a first-round RT-PCR used the HTBI primer set. TCRdb ran MiXCR on the multiplex PCR reads and lists one entry per CDR3 protein. The sample lists roughly 500,000 distinct CDR3 sequences; 20% to 25% were seen once. Germline CDR1 and CDR2: LGHDT and YNNKEL (reference sequence). V was pared by 2 bases and J by 7 bases, with 14 bases between. The CDR3 contains 14 residues. The sequenced sample consisted of blood. This TCR was sampled from a woman aged 70-85 years with Graves' ophthalmopathy. The chain combines TRBV3-1 with TRBJ1-2; tentative D call: TRBD1 (6 bases). The CDR3 DNA sequence: TGTGCCAGCAGCCAACAAGGGGGATTGATTGGCTACACCTTC. It encodes CASSQQGGLIGYTF.